These 3 T cell receptor beta chains were sequenced from one sample in a study of blood T cell repertoires in COVID-19. Some clones are missing from TCRdb's copy, which holds only in-frame ones; the method was immunoSEQ multiplex PCR. The table includes roughly 240,000 clones, approximately 88% detected once. The sequenced sample was PBMCs or T cells enriched from blood (not recorded which). Source of these receptors: a woman between 40 and 50 years old with acute COVID-19.

This clone was observed once. The V call is TRBV6-2 or TRBV6-3, the J call TRBJ2-1; perhaps TRBD2 as D (5 bases). Trimming left V 6 bases short and J 8 bases short, with 20 bases between. Germline V gene data show CDR1 as MNHEY and CDR2 as SVGEGT. This CDR3 has 15 amino acids. Here the CDR3 DNA reads TGTGCCAGCAGCTTACGGGGTGGAGGAGGTCATGAGCAGTTCTTC. It yields the protein CASSLRGGGGHEQFF.

The chain uses TRBV5-1 and TRBJ2-3, with D tentatively TRBD2 (5 bases). This CDR3 region has 17 residues. Looked up from germline, CDR1 is SGHRS and CDR2 is YFSETQ. V shed 6 bases and J shed 3 bases, with 23 bases lying between them. DNA of the CDR3: TGCGCCAGCAACCCGACGGGGAGTCCCTTCGAGACAGATACGCAGTATTTT. It is translated as CASNPTGSPFETDTQYF. Combining the CDR3 with reference TRBV5-1 and TRBJ2-3 gives the whole variable domain KAGVTQTPRYLIKTRGQQVTLSCSPISGHRSVSWYQQTPGQGLQFLFEYFSETQRNKGNFPGRFSGRQFSNSRSEMNVSTLELGDSALYLCASNPTGSPFETDTQYFGPGTRLTVL.

DNA of the CDR3: TGTGCCAGCAGCTTAGCAGGGGTAGCGGGGGGGAATGAGCAGTTCTTC. Its protein product is CASSLAGVAGGNEQFF. The chain links TRBV11-2 to TRBJ2-1, with 11 bases lining up with TRBD2. The ends lost 1 base at V and 7 bases at J; junction bases unmatched: 6. CDR1 and CDR2 from the germline V gene are SGHAT and FQNNGV. The CDR3 spans 16 residues.